These 2 T cell receptor beta chains were all obtained from the same sample, sequenced in a study of identical twins. Using its own MiXCR run on the 5' RACE reads, TCRdb lists one record per CDR3 protein. The sample comprises around 140,000 distinct CDR3 sequences, around 3.5% of which are singletons, and around 8% rests with the top ten. The sequenced sample was memory T cells sorted from blood. These receptors originate from a man aged 18 to 30 in good health.

This clonotype has at least ten counts. J is TRBJ2-7 and V is TRBV6-4; 7 bases align to TRBD1. Per the germline V gene, CDR1 is MRHNA and CDR2 is SNTAGT. This CDR3 has 17 residues. J lost 0 bases, V lost 0 bases, and 8 bases had no gene match. CDR3 nucleotide sequence: TGTGCCAGCAGTGACTCGCCCGGGACAGCCAGCTCCTACGAGCAGTACTTC. It specifies CASSDSPGTASSYEQYF.

There are many counts of this clonotype. The chain links TRBV7-2 to TRBJ2-7, with 11 positions matching TRBD2. The V gene end was trimmed by 5 bases and the J gene end by 5 bases; junction bases not matched to a gene: 5. The CDR3 spans 14 residues. Germline assignment: CDR1 SGHTA and CDR2 FQGNSA. CDR3 sequence: CASSILAGGNEQYF. The CDR3 bases are TGTGCCAGCAGCATCCTAGCGGGAGGCAACGAGCAGTACTTC.